A single sample gave rise to the 4 T cell receptor beta chains below, sequenced in a study of OX40 agonist ivuxolimab in advanced cancers. Assay: immunoSEQ multiplex PCR; the TCRdb copy retains only in-frame clones and omits some. Here the sample spans approximately 82,000 clones, 75% to 90% being singletons. Material: CD4+ or CD8+ T cells sorted from blood, obtained in a trial of the OX40 agonist ivuxolimab. The receptors were gathered from an adult with an advanced solid tumor such as melanoma, head and neck, liver or kidney cancer.

The chain recombines TRBV7-9 with TRBJ1-2; 9 nucleotides agree with TRBD1. In germline, CDR1 is SEHNR, CDR2 FQNEAQ (reference sequence). The CDR3 runs to 18 residues. V lost 3 bases to trimming and J lost 8 bases; unmatched junction nucleotides: 19. CDR3 loop: CASSFPPGQGPPGKGYTF. The CDR3 DNA is TGTGCCAGCAGCTTTCCGCCGGGACAGGGACCTCCGGGAAAGGGCTACACCTTC.

The chain combines TRBV5-5 with TRBJ2-2; a possible D gene is TRBD1 (5 bases). The V gene's germline CDR1 is SGHKS and CDR2 YYEKEE (reference sequence). The CDR3 runs to 14 residues. The V and J ends lost 3 bases and 4 bases respectively, with 10 bases between them. DNA of the CDR3: TGTGCCAGCAGCTCGCAGGGTATCACCGGGGAGCTGTTTTTT. Protein: CASSSQGITGELFF. The full variable domain, with the rest looked up from reference TRBV5-5 and TRBJ2-2, is DAGVTQSPTHLIKTRGQQVTLRCSPISGHKSVSWYQQVLGQGPQFIFQYYEKEERGRGNFPDRFSARQFPNYSSELNVNALLLGDSALYLCASSSQGITGELFFGEGSRLTVL.

This rearrangement joins TRBV6-5 to TRBJ1-2, with 7 bases matching TRBD1. V shed 3 bases, J shed 4 bases, and the junction held 5 bases outside the gene matches. Per germline, CDR1 MNHEY and CDR2 SVGAGI. The CDR3 contains 14 residues. This chain's CDR3 is CASSYSDRVYGYTF. The CDR3 bases are TGTGCCAGCAGTTATTCCGACAGGGTCTATGGCTACACCTTC.

For the CDR3, the DNA is TGTGCCACCCTAAGGGGTACAGATACGCAGTATTTT. As protein: CATLRGTDTQYF. The rearrangement joins TRBV7-8 to TRBJ2-3, with D maybe TRBD1 (5 bases). Germline V gene data show CDR1 as SGHVS and CDR2 as FQNEAQ. This CDR3 is built from 12 residues. The V end was cut by 10 bases, the J end by 3 bases, with 11 bases between.